The 27 T cell receptor beta chains below were found in one sample sequenced in a study of blood T cell repertoires in COVID-19. Method: immunoSEQ multiplex PCR; TCRdb's copy keeps in-frame clones and lacks some. Found here are 150,000 to 200,000 clones, roughly 78% of them singletons; the top ten hold 2.5% to 3%. Sequencing was performed on peripheral blood. The receptor source for this set is a woman at least 80 years old with active or convalescent COVID-19.

The rearrangement uses TRBV12-5 and TRBJ2-2, with no clear D. The CDR3 runs 15 residues. With 2 bases removed from V and 1 base from J, the gap between germline ends came to 8 bases. From germline, CDR1 is LGHNT and CDR2 FRNRAP. In DNA, the CDR3 is TGTGCTAGTGGTTTGTCCGCAGGGAACACCGGGGAGCTGTTTTTT. As protein: CASGLSAGNTGELFF.

V is TRBV28 and J is TRBJ1-1; the D gene is possibly TRBD1 (5 bases). Germline CDR1 reads MDHEN; CDR2 reads SYDVKM. Trimming removed 5 bases from V and 7 bases from J, with 17 bases in between. The CDR3 has 14 residues. CDR3 DNA: TGTGCCAGCAGTCTCCCGGGGGGTTCGGGTGAAGCTTTCTTT. Translating gives CASSLPGGSGEAFF.

The chain joins TRBV5-1 to TRBJ2-3; TRBD2 matches at 9 bases. In germline, CDR1 is SGHRS, CDR2 YFSETQ. The CDR3 contains 15 residues. J lost 1 base, V lost 4 bases, and 4 bases had no gene match. The DNA of the CDR3 is TGCGCCAGCAGCGCGGAGCGGGGGGGCACAGATACGCAGTATTTT. Its protein is CASSAERGGTDTQYF.

The J gene is TRBJ2-7, the V gene TRBV4-1; D call uncertain. This CDR3 spans 14 amino acids. Per the germline V gene, CDR1 is MGHRA and CDR2 is YSYEKL. V was shortened by 0 bases and J by 4 bases, with 10 bases between the two germline ends. CDR3 sequence: CASSQDLARYEQYF. DNA of the CDR3: TGCGCCAGCAGCCAAGATCTTGCGCGATACGAGCAGTACTTC.

The J gene is TRBJ2-1, the V gene TRBV5-1; 8 bases match TRBD1. The junction had 1 base not matched to a gene; V was cut back by 0 bases and J by 2 bases. The length of the CDR3 is 15 residues. Germline-derived CDR1 and CDR2 are SGHRS and YFSETQ. In DNA form, the CDR3 reads TGCGCCAGCAGCTTGGAGGGACAGGCCTACAATGAGCAGTTCTTC. Protein: CASSLEGQAYNEQFF. Full variable domain (outside the CDR3, taken from reference TRBV5-1 and TRBJ2-1): KAGVTQTPRYLIKTRGQQVTLSCSPISGHRSVSWYQQTPGQGLQFLFEYFSETQRNKGNFPGRFSGRQFSNSRSEMNVSTLELGDSALYLCASSLEGQAYNEQFFGPGTRLTVL.

J is TRBJ1-1 and V is TRBV12-3 or TRBV12-4; no clear D gene. The CDR3 runs 12 residues. V lost 2 bases and J lost 4, with 5 bases in between. CDR3 nucleotides: TGTGCCAGCAGTTTACGGGTCACTGAAGCTTTCTTT. Residues: CASSLRVTEAFF.

The rearrangement links TRBV5-4 to TRBJ1-2; D perhaps matches TRBD1 (6 bases). The V and J ends lost 0 bases and 2 bases respectively, with 11 bases between them. Germline loops: CDR1 SGHNT, CDR2 YYREEE (reference sequence). The CDR3 spans 15 residues. CDR3 bases: TGTGCCAGCAGCTTGGTCCAGGGGAGCAACTATGGCTACACCTTC. This encodes CASSLVQGSNYGYTF.

J is TRBJ1-2 and V is TRBV6-6; 7 bases are a match to TRBD1. Looked up from germline, CDR1 is MNHNY and CDR2 is SVGAGI (reference sequence). This CDR3 region has 14 residues. Trimming took 2 bases from V and 2 from J; bases not matched to a gene: 2. CDR3 in amino acids: CASSYGTANYGYTF. As DNA, the CDR3 is TGTGCCAGCAGTTACGGGACAGCAAACTATGGCTACACCTTC.

V gene TRBV6-1 combines with J gene TRBJ2-7, with TRBD1 matching over 7 bases. V lost 5 bases and J lost 2; bases outside the gene matches: 6. The CDR3 spans 14 residues. Germline V gene data show CDR1 as MNHNS and CDR2 as SASEGT. CDR3 DNA sequence: TGTGCCAGCAGTATCCGGGACAGCACCTACGAGCAGTACTTC. The encoded protein is CASSIRDSTYEQYF.

This clone has more than one count but fewer than ten. J is TRBJ2-5 and V is TRBV5-1; 13 nucleotides match TRBD2. CDR1 and CDR2 from the germline V gene are SGHRS and YFSETQ. CDR3 size: 16 residues. V lost 4 bases to trimming and J lost 0 bases; unmatched junction nucleotides: 3. The CDR3 is CASSPTSGGYQETQYF. The CDR3 bases are TGCGCCAGCAGCCCGACTAGCGGGGGGTACCAAGAGACCCAGTACTTC.

This chain connects TRBV29-1 to TRBJ1-3; the D is unclear. V was clipped by 7 bases and J by 2 bases, with 6 bases between them. From germline, CDR1 is SQVTM and CDR2 ANQGSEA. The CDR3 runs to 11 residues. The CDR3 here is CSGSTGNTIYF. The CDR3 DNA reads TGCAGCGGGAGTACTGGAAACACCATATATTTT.

The chain couples TRBV5-4 to TRBJ2-7; 8 bases are shared with TRBD1. This CDR3 contains 14 residues. The V gene's germline CDR1 is SGHNT and CDR2 YYREEE (reference sequence). Losses at the gene ends were 4 bases for V and 4 bases for J; bases not matched to a gene: 7. The CDR3 sequence is CASSQDRVNYEQYF. CDR3 in DNA: TGTGCCAGCAGCCAGGACAGGGTAAATTACGAGCAGTACTTC.

The J gene is TRBJ2-6, the V gene TRBV24-1; 9 positions agree with TRBD1. Germline V gene sequence: CDR1 KGHDR, CDR2 SFDVKD. This CDR3 region has 19 residues. The junction had 9 bases not matched to a gene; V was cut back by 4 bases and J by 0 bases. The CDR3: CATSDSRTGAFSGANVLTF. DNA of the CDR3: TGTGCCACCAGTGACTCCCGGACAGGGGCCTTCTCTGGGGCCAACGTCCTGACTTTC.

This rearrangement joins TRBV7-2 to TRBJ1-1; 9 positions match TRBD1. Trimming removed 5 bases from V and 7 bases from J; junction bases left unmatched: 5. The germline CDR1 and CDR2 sequences are SGHTA and FQGNSA. CDR3 length equals 13 residues. CDR3 sequence (DNA): TGTGCCAGCAGCGCCCGACAGGGGGGTGAAGCTTTCTTT. Protein: CASSARQGGEAFF.

This clone has only a few counts. This chain links TRBV28 with TRBJ1-4; D remains ambiguous. The CDR3 contains 11 residues. The V gene's germline CDR1 is MDHEN and CDR2 SYDVKM. V dropped 7 bases and J dropped 10 bases, with 10 bases sitting between them. The CDR3 sequence is CASNSRGKLFF. The CDR3 DNA is TGTGCCAGCAACTCTCGGGGAAAACTGTTTTTT.

The V gene is TRBV5-1, the J gene TRBJ2-2, with 8 nucleotides matching TRBD1. V trimming: 4 bases; J trimming: 6 bases; junction bases outside the gene matches: 8. The CDR3 has 15 residues. CDR1 SGHRS and CDR2 YFSETQ come from the germline V gene. The CDR3 is CASSILRTGSGELFF. The CDR3 region has the DNA TGCGCCAGCAGCATCCTCCGGACAGGGTCCGGGGAGCTGTTTTTT.

In the case of this clone: This same CDR3 is encoded by further DNA sequences in the sample. V is TRBV19 and J is TRBJ1-1, with D unclear. This CDR3 is 12 amino acids long. With 6 bases removed from V and 5 bases from J, the gap between germline ends came to 10 bases. CDR1 and CDR2 (germline): LNHDA, SQIVND (reference sequence). This CDR3 reads CASRFRGTEAFF. For the CDR3, the DNA is TGTGCCAGTAGATTTAGAGGGACTGAAGCTTTCTTT.

The chain recombines TRBV5-6 with TRBJ1-2, with TRBD1 matching over 8 bases. V shed 6 bases and J 4 bases; nucleotides not matched to a gene: 17. This CDR3 contains 17 residues. Looked up from germline, CDR1 is SGHDT and CDR2 is YYEEEE. For the CDR3, the DNA is TGTGCCAGCACCCGGCGGGGAGGACAGGGAGGCCTCTATGGCTACACCTTC. Translating it yields CASTRRGGQGGLYGYTF.

The chain carries TRBV6-5 and TRBJ1-1, with TRBD1 as a possible D gene (5 bases). The ends were cut back, 0 bases at V and 8 bases at J, with 7 bases in the middle. CDR3 size: 12 residues. Germline V gene lookup returns CDR1 MNHEY and CDR2 SVGAGI. Here the CDR3 DNA reads TGTGCCAGCAGTTACTCGCGGGGGGAAGCTTTCTTT. Translating it yields CASSYSRGEAFF.

The chain carries TRBV19 and TRBJ2-3; D uncertain. V dropped 3 bases and J dropped 1 base, with 8 bases sitting between them. Germline loops: CDR1 LNHDA, CDR2 SQIVND (reference sequence). The CDR3 contains 14 residues. Here the CDR3 DNA reads TGTGCCAGTAGTATTTATTCTCGCACAGATACGCAGTATTTT. Protein product: CASSIYSRTDTQYF.

This clone was found a few times. This sequence joins TRBV6-1 and TRBJ2-1; TRBD1 matches 8 bases. V lost 1 base, J lost 8 bases, and 1 base stayed unmatched. CDR1 and CDR2 (germline): MNHNS, SASEGT. The CDR3 consists of 13 residues. The CDR3 spells CASSEDRGDEQFF. DNA of the CDR3: TGTGCCAGCAGTGAAGACAGGGGGGATGAGCAGTTCTTC.

The chain combines TRBV28 with TRBJ2-5, with TRBD2 matching over 7 bases. There are 18 residues in the CDR3. Trimming took 3 bases from V and 0 from J; bases not matched to a gene: 13. CDR1 is MDHEN, CDR2 SYDVKM, per germline. The CDR3 reads CASSFLFRREGYQETQYF. CDR3 in DNA: TGTGCCAGCAGTTTTTTGTTTAGGAGGGAGGGGTACCAAGAGACCCAGTACTTC.

A single count supports this clone. The chain carries TRBV28 and TRBJ1-1; no firm D call. The CDR3 spans 14 residues. V lost 5 bases and J 1 base, leaving 11 bases between the germline ends. Germline lookup yields CDR1 MDHEN and CDR2 SYDVKM. The chain's CDR3 is CASSLTGGNTEAFF. The CDR3 DNA is TGTGCCAGCAGTCTGACTGGTGGGAACACTGAAGCTTTCTTT.

There are a few counts of this clone. This chain connects TRBV7-8 to TRBJ2-7, with TRBD1 matching 8 bases. Germline CDR1 and CDR2: SGHVS and FQNEAQ. The ends lost 5 bases at V and 4 bases at J; junction bases unmatched: 10. CDR3 length equals 15 residues. CDR3 coding DNA: TGTGCCAGCAGCCCGGACAGGGTTTTTCGGTACGAGCAGTACTTC. It encodes CASSPDRVFRYEQYF.

J is TRBJ2-7 and V is TRBV6-1, with D perhaps matching TRBD2 (6 bases). The CDR3 extends over 14 amino acids. The V end was cut by 2 bases, the J end by 3 bases, with 11 bases between. Germline-derived CDR1 and CDR2 are MNHNS and SASEGT. The CDR3 here is CASSEREEIYEQYF. In DNA, the CDR3 is TGTGCCAGCAGTGAAAGGGAGGAGATCTACGAGCAGTACTTC.

This clone was counted a few times. V and J are TRBV11-2 and TRBJ1-6, with D tentatively TRBD1 (5 bases). CDR1 is SGHAT and CDR2 is FQNNGV in the germline V gene. This CDR3 contains 15 residues. Trimming shortened V by 4 bases and J by 4 bases, and 11 bases separated the two germline ends. The CDR3 loop is CASSSGGLYNSPLHF. In nucleotides, the CDR3 is TGTGCCAGCAGCTCCGGGGGACTATATAATTCACCCCTCCACTTT. Supplemented by reference TRBV11-2 and TRBJ1-6, the full variable domain reads EAGVAQSPRYKIIEKRQSVAFWCNPISGHATLYWYQQILGQGPKLLIQFQNNGVVDDSQLPKDRFSAERLKGVDSTLKIQPAKLEDSAVYLCASSSGGLYNSPLHFGNGTRLTVT.

The rearrangement joins TRBV5-4 to TRBJ2-5, with 9 bases that match TRBD2. V lost 0 bases to trimming and J lost 2 bases; unmatched junction nucleotides: 5. Germline V CDR1 and CDR2: SGHNT, YYREEE (reference sequence). The CDR3 runs 16 residues. DNA for the CDR3: TGTGCCAGCAGCTTGGCATACCTAGCGGGACAAGAGACCCAGTACTTC. Translated: CASSLAYLAGQETQYF.